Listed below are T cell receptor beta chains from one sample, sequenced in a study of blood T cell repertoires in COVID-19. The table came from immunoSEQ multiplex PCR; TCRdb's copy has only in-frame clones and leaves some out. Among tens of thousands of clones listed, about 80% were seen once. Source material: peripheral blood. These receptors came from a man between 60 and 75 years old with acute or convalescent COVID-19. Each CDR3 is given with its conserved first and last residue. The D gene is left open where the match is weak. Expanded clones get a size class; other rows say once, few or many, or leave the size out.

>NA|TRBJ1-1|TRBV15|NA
CATSRDGTEPEAFF
TGTGCCACCAGCAGAGATGGAACAGAGCCTGAAGCTTTCTTT
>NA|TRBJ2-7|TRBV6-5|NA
CASSSPPGRYEQYF
TGTGCCAGCAGTTCCCCACCCGGGAGATACGAGCAGTACTTC
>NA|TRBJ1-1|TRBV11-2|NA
CASSPVVVGGRPEAFF
TGTGCCAGCAGCCCCGTTGTCGTGGGGGGGCGGCCTGAAGCTTTCTTT
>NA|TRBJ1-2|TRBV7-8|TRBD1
CASSSNSGGSLYGYTF
TGTGCCAGCAGCTCGAACTCAGGGGGATCCCTCTATGGCTACACCTTC
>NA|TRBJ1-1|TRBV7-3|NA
CASSLSSGNTEAFF
TGTGCCAGCAGCTTATCTTCGGGGAACACTGAAGCTTTCTTT
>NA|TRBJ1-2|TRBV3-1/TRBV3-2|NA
CASSQYIGTDEGYTF
TGTGCCAGCAGCCAGTATATAGGGACTGACGAAGGCTACACCTTC
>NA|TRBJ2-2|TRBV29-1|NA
CSVDAGAVNTGELFF
TGCAGCGTTGACGCAGGGGCGGTGAACACCGGGGAGCTGTTTTTT
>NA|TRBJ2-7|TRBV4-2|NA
CASSQDLSQGLGTDEQYF
TGTGCCAGCAGCCAAGATCTATCTCAAGGACTTGGTACGGACGAGCAGTACTTC
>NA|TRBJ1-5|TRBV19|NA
CASSMSGNSNQPQHF
TGTGCCAGTAGTATGTCGGGGAATAGCAATCAGCCCCAGCATTTT
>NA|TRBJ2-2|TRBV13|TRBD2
CASSWRGRNTGELFF
TGTGCCAGCAGCTGGCGGGGGAGAAACACCGGGGAGCTGTTTTTT
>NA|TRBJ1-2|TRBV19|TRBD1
CASTPTGGGGYTF
TGTGCCAGTACCCCGACAGGGGGAGGTGGCTACACCTTC
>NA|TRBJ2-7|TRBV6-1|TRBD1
CASSEQGADEQYF
TGTGCCAGCAGTGAACAGGGGGCAGACGAGCAGTACTTC
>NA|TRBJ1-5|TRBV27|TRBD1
CASRGGTGEWQPQHF
TGTGCCAGCAGGGGGGGGACAGGGGAATGGCAGCCCCAGCATTTT
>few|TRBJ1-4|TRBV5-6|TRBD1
CASSLGGTGTEKLFF
TGTGCCAGCAGCTTGGGCGGGACAGGGACAGAAAAACTGTTTTTT
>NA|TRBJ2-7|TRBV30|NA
CAWSVRGQTLPYEQYF
TGTGCCTGGAGTGTACGTGGACAGACCCTCCCCTACGAGCAGTACTTC
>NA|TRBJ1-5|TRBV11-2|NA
CASSPRVAQEPQHF
TGTGCCAGCAGCCCCCGAGTGGCACAGGAGCCCCAGCATTTT